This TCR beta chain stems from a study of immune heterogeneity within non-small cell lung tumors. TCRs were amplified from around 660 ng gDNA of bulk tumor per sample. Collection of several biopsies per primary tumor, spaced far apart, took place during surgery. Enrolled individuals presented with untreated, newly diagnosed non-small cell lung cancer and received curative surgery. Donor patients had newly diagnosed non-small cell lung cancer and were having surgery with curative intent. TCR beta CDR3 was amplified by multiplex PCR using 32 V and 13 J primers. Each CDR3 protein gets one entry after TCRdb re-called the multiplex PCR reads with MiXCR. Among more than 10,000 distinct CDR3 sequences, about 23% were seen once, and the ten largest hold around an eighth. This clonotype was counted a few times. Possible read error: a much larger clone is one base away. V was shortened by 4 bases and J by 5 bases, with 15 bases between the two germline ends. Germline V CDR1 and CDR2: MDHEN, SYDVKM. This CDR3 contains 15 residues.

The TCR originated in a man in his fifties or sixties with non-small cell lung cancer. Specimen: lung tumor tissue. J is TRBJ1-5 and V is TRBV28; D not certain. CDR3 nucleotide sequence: TGTGCCAGCAGTTACCCGACTGGAAGCGATCAGCCCCAGCATTTT. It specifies CASSYPTGSDQPQHF.